The rows below give T cell receptor beta chains drawn from one sample of a study of identical twins. TCRdb passed the 5' RACE reads through MiXCR, listing each CDR3 protein once. The data show more than 600,000 distinct CDR3 sequences, about 18% seen once. The same data also went into a second study, on T cells expressing NK-cell markers.

Material for sequencing was PBMCs. Source of these receptors: a woman between 18 and 30 years old in good health. The CDR3 runs from the conserved cysteine through the conserved F or W. D genes are given only for firm matches. Part of the rows lack a size; the others show once, few, many or a class for expanded clones.

>TRBV20-1|NA|NA|TRBJ1-1
TGCAGTGCTAGAGTAGCAGGCCGCGAAGCTTTCTTT
CSARVAGREAFF
>TRBV7-2|NA|few|TRBJ1-1
TGTGCCAGCAGCTTAGTACGGAACCTGAACACTGAAGCTTTCTTT
CASSLVRNLNTEAFF
>TRBV7-3|TRBD2|NA|TRBJ2-3
TGTGCCAGCAGCTTAACTCTAGCGGGGGGTAGCACAGATACGCAGTATTTT
CASSLTLAGGSTDTQYF
>TRBV2|NA|NA|TRBJ2-7
TGTGCCAGCAGTGAGAGAGGCAGGGGCCCCCAGGAGCAGTACTTC
CASSERGRGPQEQYF
>TRBV20-1|NA|NA|TRBJ2-1
TGCAGTGCTAGAGATGGGACCCTGCATGAGCAGTTCTTC
CSARDGTLHEQFF
>TRBV6-5|NA|few|TRBJ2-7
TGTGCCAGCAGTTACTCAGGGAGGGGGCCGACCTACGAGCAGTACTTC
CASSYSGRGPTYEQYF
>TRBV10-3|TRBD1|few|TRBJ1-1
TGTGCCATCAGTGGGGGACAGGGTGGGAACACTGAAGCTTTCTTT
CAISGGQGGNTEAFF
>TRBV7-2|NA|few|TRBJ1-1
TGTGCCAGCAGCTTATTGAGTCCGATGAATCTGAACACTGAAGCTTTCTTT
CASSLLSPMNLNTEAFF
>TRBV6-6|NA|many|TRBJ2-2
TGTGCCAGCAGTTACTCGACCGGGGAGCTGTTTTTT
CASSYSTGELFF
>TRBV5-1|NA|NA|TRBJ2-5
TGCGCCAGCAGCTTGTTAGGCCCACAAGAGGAGACCCAGTACTTC
CASSLLGPQEETQYF
>TRBV6-2/TRBV6-3|NA|few|TRBJ1-2
TGTGCCAGCACAACGGGCAACTATGGCTACACCTTC
CASTTGNYGYTF
>TRBV4-1|TRBD1|NA|TRBJ2-1
TGCGCCAGCAGCCACCCAAGGACAGGAAGCTCCTACAATGAGCAGTTCTTC
CASSHPRTGSSYNEQFF
>TRBV5-1|NA|few|TRBJ2-3
TGCGCCAGCAGCTCCCTTTTGAGTAATAGCTTCTCAGATACGCAGTATTTT
CASSSLLSNSFSDTQYF
>TRBV3-1|TRBD2|NA|TRBJ2-4
TGTGCCAGCAGCCTTCTTAGCGGGGGGGACATTCAGTACTTC
CASSLLSGGDIQYF
>TRBV7-2|TRBD2|many|TRBJ2-5
TGTGCCAGCACCTTAGGACTAGCGGTACAAGAGACCCAGTACTTC
CASTLGLAVQETQYF
>TRBV12-3/TRBV12-4|TRBD1|many|TRBJ2-5
TGTGCCAGCAGTCCCGGACAGGGAGAGACCCAGTACTTC
CASSPGQGETQYF
>TRBV2|TRBD1|few|TRBJ2-7
TGTGCCAGCAGACCGAGGACAGGATTAAACTACGAGCAGTACTTC
CASRPRTGLNYEQYF
>TRBV9|NA|NA|TRBJ2-2
TGTGCCACCATGCATTCCGGGGAGCTGTTTTTT
CATMHSGELFF
>TRBV7-3|NA|NA|TRBJ2-3
TGTGCCAGCAGCTTAGTGTGGGGAGATACGCAGTATTTT
CASSLVWGDTQYF
>TRBV7-2|TRBD2|NA|TRBJ2-3
TGTGCCAGCACCCTAGCGGGGGCAGCCCCTGATACGCAGTATTTT
CASTLAGAAPDTQYF
>TRBV6-1|TRBD1|few|TRBJ2-5
TGTGCCAGCAGCCCGACAGGGTTCCAAGAGACCCAGTACTTC
CASSPTGFQETQYF
>TRBV5-6|TRBD2|few|TRBJ2-1
TGTGCCAGCAGCCGCACTCGGACTAGCCCGCTTGGATCCTACAATGAGCAGTTCTTC
CASSRTRTSPLGSYNEQFF
>TRBV15|TRBD2|NA|TRBJ2-1
TGTGCCACCAGCAGAGGGGTAGCGGGAGTAGATACGGAGCAGTTCTTC
CATSRGVAGVDTEQFF
>TRBV12-3/TRBV12-4|TRBD2|many|TRBJ2-3
TGTGCCAGCAGCACTAGCGGACTAATCACAGATACGCAGTATTTT
CASSTSGLITDTQYF
>TRBV12-3/TRBV12-4|TRBD2|NA|TRBJ2-5
TGTGCCAGCAGTTTCAGCGGGGGCCCGGGGGAGACCCAGTACTTC
CASSFSGGPGETQYF
>TRBV7-2|TRBD2|NA|TRBJ2-1
TGTGCCAGCACGCTAGCGGGAAATGAGCAGTTCTTC
CASTLAGNEQFF
>TRBV18|NA|few|TRBJ2-6
TGTGCCAGCTCACCCCAGGTCTCTGGGGCCAACGTCCTGACTTTC
CASSPQVSGANVLTF
>TRBV5-1|TRBD1|NA|TRBJ2-2
TGCGCCAGCAGCTTGGGCCGGGACAGGGTCCCCACCGGGGAGCTGTTTTTT
CASSLGRDRVPTGELFF
>TRBV7-3|NA|few|TRBJ2-1
TGTGCCAGCAGCCCATGGACGGCAGGAGGGTACAATGAGCAGTTCTTC
CASSPWTAGGYNEQFF
>TRBV11-2|NA|NA|TRBJ2-5
TGTGCCAGCAGCTTAGATCGGGCAAGCAGAGGAGAGACCCAGTACTTC
CASSLDRASRGETQYF
>TRBV5-1|TRBD1|few|TRBJ2-3
TGCGCCAGCAGCCCACGGACAGGGTTAACAGATACGCAGTATTTT
CASSPRTGLTDTQYF
>TRBV20-1|TRBD2|NA|TRBJ2-5
TGCAGTGCTAGAGATGCACGGACTAGCGTTGAGACCCAGTACTTC
CSARDARTSVETQYF
>TRBV27|TRBD1|few|TRBJ2-1
TGTGCCAGCGGGCCCCCGGGACAGGCTTACAATGAGCAGTTCTTC
CASGPPGQAYNEQFF
>TRBV12-3/TRBV12-4|NA|NA|TRBJ2-1
TGTGCCAGCAGCCAGTCTCGGGAGCAGTTCTTC
CASSQSREQFF
>TRBV5-4|NA|NA|TRBJ2-1
TGTGCCAGCAGCGACGCAGGGACAGAGCAGTTCTTC
CASSDAGTEQFF
>TRBV6-5|TRBD2|few|TRBJ2-3
TGTGCCAGCAGTTACACGAAGCCTCAGCGGGGAGATACGCAGTATTTT
CASSYTKPQRGDTQYF
>TRBV7-9|TRBD2|few|TRBJ2-7
TGTGCCAGCAGCTTCGCGGGAGGTTACTCCTACGAGCAGTACTTC
CASSFAGGYSYEQYF
>TRBV10-3|NA|NA|TRBJ1-1
TGTGCCATCAATACGACCATAGAAGCTTTCTTT
CAINTTIEAFF
>TRBV27|TRBD1|NA|TRBJ1-2
TGTGCCACCGGCCGGGACAGGGTGGACTATGGCTACACCTTC
CATGRDRVDYGYTF
>TRBV15|NA|NA|TRBJ2-3
TGTGCCACCAGCAGGGGACCCACAGATACGCAGTATTTT
CATSRGPTDTQYF
>TRBV6-1|TRBD1|few|TRBJ1-2
TGTGCCAGCAGTCAAGTCGGGAGGAGACAGGGAACGGATGGCTACACCTTC
CASSQVGRRQGTDGYTF
>TRBV6-5|NA|NA|TRBJ1-1
TGTGCCAGCAGTTACTCGTCGGTAACTGAAGCTTTCTTT
CASSYSSVTEAFF
>TRBV5-1|NA|few|TRBJ2-7
TGCGCCAGCAGCTCCGAGGCCAGAAACGAGCAGTACTTC
CASSSEARNEQYF
>TRBV29-1|NA|few|TRBJ2-3
TGCAGCGTTGAGGGGGGCCACACAGATACGCAGTATTTT
CSVEGGHTDTQYF
>TRBV5-1|NA|NA|TRBJ2-7
TGCGCCAGCAGCTTGCTACCGGGGCTCTGGTACGAGCAGTACTTC
CASSLLPGLWYEQYF
>TRBV25-1|NA|NA|TRBJ2-7
TGTGCCAGCAGTGAGGTTCGCACCGGGACACACTTTAGCTCCTACGAGCAGTACTTC
CASSEVRTGTHFSSYEQYF